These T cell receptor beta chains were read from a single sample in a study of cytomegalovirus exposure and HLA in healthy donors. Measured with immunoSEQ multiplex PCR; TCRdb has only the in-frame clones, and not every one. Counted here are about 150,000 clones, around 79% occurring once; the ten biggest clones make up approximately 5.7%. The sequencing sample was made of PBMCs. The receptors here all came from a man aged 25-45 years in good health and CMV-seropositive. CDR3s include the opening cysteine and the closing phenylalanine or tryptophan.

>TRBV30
CAWSGRAWGYTF
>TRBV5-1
CASSLNGRVDSEKLFF
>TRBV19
CASRRTSGGDTQYF
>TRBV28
CASSSRFGETQYF
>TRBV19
CASKPLAGYNEQFF
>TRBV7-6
CASSPLAGPSYEQYF
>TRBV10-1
CASSARDGKNIQYF
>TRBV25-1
CASSEHNRGVQETQYF
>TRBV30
CAWSHWREGSETQYF
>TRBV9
CASSVAAGGQDTQYF
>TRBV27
CASSFDEQETQYF
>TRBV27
CASRGDRANEKLFF
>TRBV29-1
CSVLLALETQYF
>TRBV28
CASSSGQGIYEQYF
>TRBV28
CASGQGRYEQYF
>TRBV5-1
CASSYYEGALNTEAFF
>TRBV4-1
CASSLGGGGLAYGQFF
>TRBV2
CASRDRDVGGNTIYF
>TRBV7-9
CASSFGPAGTDTQYF
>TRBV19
CASTPAPTIYGYTF
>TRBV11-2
CASSLIGGGRGYTF
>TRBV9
CASSAISPLGATQYF
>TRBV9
CASSVSSDTQYF
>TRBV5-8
CASSLIAGGIYEQYF
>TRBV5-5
CASSSDWDTEAFF
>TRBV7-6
CASSLDSLAGEMEQYF
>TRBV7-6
CASSPLQLGDTQYF
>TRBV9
CASTNGPGLSYNEQFF
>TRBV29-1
CSVEAGQSYEQYF
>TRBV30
CAWSVSGRRGNEQFF
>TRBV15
CATSLQGTGANVLTF
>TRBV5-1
CASSRPGSNTGELFF
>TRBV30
CAWSHEGGWGTGELFF
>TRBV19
CASSMALAGGPSTDTQYF
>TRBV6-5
CASRLAGGIYNEQFF